This T cell receptor beta chain was sequenced for a study of blood T cells in healthy people across ages (dated by TCRdb to 2013 to 2016). For the study in its entirety: In model experiments, template switching captured about one uniquely barcoded TCR beta cDNA molecule for every two T cells. The study analyzed two additional independent replicas of 1 million unique cDNA reads from the same blood draw for two donors, one aged 18 to 30 and one aged 80 or older. To avoid experimental bias, donors of different ages were randomly spread across the sequencing lanes. The study measured age-related changes in TCR beta repertoire diversity using deep sequencing normalized with unique cDNA molecular identifiers. Donors were grouped into four age groups: young (average approximately 15 years), middle-aged (39), aged (around 60) and long-lived (just over 80). General findings and caveats noted by the study authors: The long-lived group showed more naive CD4+ T cells, fewer expanded clones and increased TCR diversity than the aged group, suggesting age selection. Estimates of total diversity from one million sequenced T cells were regarded as lower bounds and underestimates. As age increased, observed TCR beta diversity per million T cells dropped in a roughly linear way, and a significant reduction was already evident by age about 40. Donor CMV infection status was unknown, potentially confounding age-related changes in expanded clonotypes. There was a strong correlation between observed TCR beta diversity and the percentage of naive T cells measured by flow cytometry. Bulk unsorted PBMC profiling prevented conclusive comparison of naive and antigen-experienced compartments.

From the cysteine through the phenylalanine, the CDR3 covers 13 amino acids. Just the 39-base CDR3 DNA is kept, in frame starting at base 1. CDR1 and CDR2, per the germline V gene (reference sequence), are GTSNPN and SVGIG. V drops 0 bases and J drops 3 bases, leaving 7 bases in between. This clonotype was detected only once. Its antigen target is currently unknown. One base away there is no much larger clone; base qualities are not given. A single read is weak support. Systemically healthy Caucasian individuals from Russia, about 38 in total and aged about 6 to 95 years, were included as donors. Each donor gave ten milliliters of peripheral blood, collected into EDTA-treated Vacutainer tubes. Ficoll-Paque density-gradient centrifugation was used to isolate PBMCs, with at least 6.5 million per sample. Trizol reagent was used to extract total RNA from the PBMCs, yielding at least 5 micrograms per sample. For every donor, an aliquot of PBMCs went through flow cytometry to measure the percentages of naive CD45RAhigh/CD27high T cells.

The receptor library was made with 5' RACE. The sequencer listed for this sample is Illumina HiSeq 2500. A second PCR of about 6 to 12 cycles was run with a J-beta primer mix and a sample-barcoded 5' primer. A template-switch 5' adaptor carrying 12 random nucleotides introduced a unique molecular identifier onto each TCR beta cDNA molecule. Each sample yielded at least 2.5 million CDR3-containing paired-end reads. First-strand cDNA was synthesized from all RNA with the Mint cDNA synthesis kit, primed by a TRBC-specific oligonucleotide. Following uracil-DNA glycosylase treatment, all cDNA underwent a first 18-cycle PCR with the universal primers M1SS and BC2_uni_R. As for how the authors treated the data: Normalization of each sample was performed by random selection of 1 million high-quality reads, each carrying a distinct molecular identifier. Reads with shared molecular identifiers were discarded instead of being binned into consensus sequences. MiTCR, with a Q25 quality threshold and the strictest error-elimination algorithm, was used for CDR3 identification, clonotype clustering and error correction. Lower-bound total TCR beta diversity was estimated with a nonparametric unseen species model using Euler transformation. Clones were called with MiXCR by TCRdb after fastp trimmed the public reads at Q25, and only in-frame beta chains were retained. Entries are consolidated by CDR3 protein sequence, retaining the most common genes and DNA. TCRdb assigned the V and J calls; the authors' analysis was not used. The sample table holds fewer than 1,000,000 distinct CDR3 sequences, of which around 45% were seen once. In total, the top ten clones hold around 18% of the sample.

The sample consisted of blood. The clonotype comes from a man aged 80 or over in good health. The V gene is TRBV30 and the J gene is TRBJ2-3; the D assignment is uncertain and may be TRBD1 or TRBD2, with 5 bases supporting each. The CDR3 amino acid sequence is: CAWSVWGTDTQYF. In nucleotides, the sequence is TGTGCCTGGAGTGTATGGGGGACAGATACGCAGTATTTT.